What follows are 19 T cell receptor beta chains derived from one specimen sequenced in a study of T cell responses to AZD1222 COVID-19 vaccine. TCRdb's table, derived via immunoSEQ multiplex PCR, lists solely in-frame clones and lacks some. The profile shows roughly 180,000 clones, about 90% of them singletons. This material consisted of peripheral blood, taken on day 0 of AZD1222 vaccination. These receptors originate from an adult in good health.

V is TRBV6-5 and J is TRBJ2-3, with D perhaps assigned TRBD1 or TRBD2 (5 bases each). The CDR3 sequence is 12 residues long. From germline, CDR1 is MNHEY and CDR2 SVGAGI. V lost 2 bases and J lost 7, with 7 bases in between. This CDR3 reads CASSYGGYTQYF. The CDR3 DNA is TGTGCCAGCAGTTACGGGGGATATACGCAGTATTTT.

The DNA of the CDR3 is TGTGCCTGGAGTAGAGGGGGCACTGAAGCTTTCTTT. This translates into CAWSRGGTEAFF. The rearrangement uses TRBV30 and TRBJ1-1; perhaps TRBD1 as D (6 bases). Germline V gene sequence: CDR1 GTSNPN, CDR2 SVGIG (reference sequence). Deletions cut 2 bases from V and 4 bases from J, with 8 bases between. The CDR3 consists of 12 residues.

The rearrangement joins TRBV11-3 to TRBJ1-1; a possible D gene is TRBD1 (6 bases). The CDR3 extends over 14 amino acids. CDR1 is SGHNT and CDR2 is YENEEA in the germline V gene. Deletions cut 4 bases from V and 5 bases from J, with 14 bases between. The chain's CDR3 is CASSSETGQTEAFF. CDR3 DNA sequence: TGTGCCAGCAGCTCAGAGACAGGACAAACTGAAGCTTTCTTT.

This clone was detected a few times. This CDR3 is CASSLRPTRGNSPLHF. The CDR3 coding sequence is TGTGCCAGCAGCTTAAGACCGACGCGTGGTAATTCACCCCTCCACTTT. V and J are TRBV7-2 and TRBJ1-6; D gene unclear. V was cut by 2 bases and J by 6 bases, with 14 bases left in between. The CDR3 runs 16 residues. Germline V gene data show CDR1 as SGHTA and CDR2 as FQGNSA. Full variable domain (remainder filled in from reference TRBV7-2 and TRBJ1-6): GAGVSQSPSNKVTEKGKDVELRCDPISGHTALYWYRQSLGQGLEFLIYFQGNSAPDKSGLPSDRFSAERTGGSVSTLTIQRTQQEDSAVYLCASSLRPTRGNSPLHFGNGTRLTVT.

The rearrangement joins TRBV7-8 to TRBJ2-3, with D tentatively TRBD1 (6 bases). V was shortened by 2 bases and J by 3 bases, with 21 bases between the two germline ends. CDR3 length: 18 amino acids. From germline, CDR1 is SGHVS and CDR2 FQNEAQ. DNA of the CDR3: TGTGCCAGCAGCTTAAGAATTTTGGCGGCTGACAGGACAGATACGCAGTATTTT. Its protein product is CASSLRILAADRTDTQYF.

J is TRBJ1-5 and V is TRBV7-9; TRBD1 might be the D (5 bases). Trimming left V 10 bases short and J 2 bases short, with 24 bases between. The CDR3 has 17 residues. Germline V CDR1 and CDR2: SEHNR, FQNEAQ (reference sequence). CDR3 coding DNA: TGTGCCAACTTAGCGGCGGCGGGGACTCGCGGCAATCAGCCCCAGCATTTT. This sequence encodes CANLAAAGTRGNQPQHF.

The chain employs TRBV28 and TRBJ1-2; possible D gene TRBD1, 5 bases. The V end lost 5 bases, the J end lost 4 bases, and 14 bases lay between the germline ends. This CDR3 spans 14 amino acids. The V gene's germline CDR1 is MDHEN and CDR2 SYDVKM. CDR3 protein: CASSPRQRAYGYTF. CDR3 DNA: TGTGCCAGCAGTCCACGACAGCGCGCCTATGGCTACACCTTC.

The rearrangement uses TRBV6-1 and TRBJ1-5; 7 bases line up with TRBD1. The CDR3 is made up of 18 amino acids. V lost 4 bases, J lost 0 bases, and 12 bases stayed unmatched. Germline V gives CDR1 MNHNS, CDR2 SASEGT. The CDR3 loop is CASSAWTSGGYSNQPQHF. DNA of the CDR3: TGTGCCAGCAGTGCCTGGACCTCAGGGGGGTATAGCAATCAGCCCCAGCATTTT.

This chain uses TRBV10-3 with TRBJ1-5, with a weak D call TRBD1 (5 bases). The germline CDR1 and CDR2 sequences are ENHRY and SYGVKD. With 5 bases removed from V and 2 bases from J, the gap between germline ends came to 10 bases. This CDR3 is 14 amino acids long. The DNA of the CDR3 is TGTGCCATCAGTCCAGGAGGGGGCAATCAGCCCCAGCATTTT. Translating gives CAISPGGGNQPQHF.

The chain links TRBV4-3 to TRBJ1-2; no clear D gene. The CDR3 runs 17 residues. V lost 1 base, J lost 1 base, and 16 bases lay in between. Per the germline V gene, CDR1 is LGHNA and CDR2 is YSLEER. The chain's CDR3 is CASSQGMEDGFNYGYTF. The CDR3 bases are TGCGCCAGCAGCCAAGGAATGGAGGACGGTTTTAACTATGGCTACACCTTC.

The J gene is TRBJ2-7, the V gene TRBV28, with D uncertain. This CDR3 contains 13 residues. The V and J ends lost 5 bases and 3 bases respectively, with 11 bases between them. Germline CDR1 and CDR2: MDHEN and SYDVKM. CDR3 in amino acids: CASSPPTYYEQYF. In DNA form, the CDR3 reads TGTGCCAGCAGTCCCCCGACTTACTACGAGCAGTACTTC. Looking up the rest from reference TRBV28 and TRBJ2-7 gives the full variable domain: DVKVTQSSRYLVKRTGEKVFLECVQDMDHENMFWYRQDPGLGLRLIYFSYDVKMKEKGDIPEGYSVSREKKERFSLILESASTNQTSMYLCASSPPTYYEQYFGPGTRLTVT.

The rearrangement links TRBV27 to TRBJ2-2; D is unresolved. This CDR3 is built from 15 residues. Trimming took off 0 bases at V and 3 bases at J, with 8 bases between the two ends. Germline CDR1 and CDR2: MNHEY and SMNVEV (reference sequence). CDR3: CASSLSTEYTGELFF. Written as DNA, the CDR3 is TGTGCCAGCAGTTTATCAACAGAATACACCGGGGAGCTGTTTTTT.

The chain couples TRBV28 to TRBJ2-7; 7 nucleotides agree with TRBD2. CDR1 and CDR2 from the germline V gene are MDHEN and SYDVKM. Trimming removed 3 bases from V and 6 bases from J; junction bases left unmatched: 11. The CDR3 length is 15 residues. Written as DNA, the CDR3 is TGTGCCAGCAGTTTCGGGGCGGGAGTCCTTTCCGAGCAGTACTTC. Translated: CASSFGAGVLSEQYF.

The V and J genes are TRBV3-1 (or the pseudogene TRBV3-2) and TRBJ1-5; D gene ambiguous. Germline V gene lookup returns CDR1 LGHDT and CDR2 YNNKEL (reference sequence). This CDR3 comprises 13 residues. Deletions cut 4 bases from V and 5 bases from J, with 9 bases between. The CDR3 DNA reads TGTGCCAGCAGCCCGGACTATGATCAGCCCCAGCATTTT. It is translated as CASSPDYDQPQHF.

This chain uses TRBV5-6 with TRBJ1-6, with D hard to call. The germline CDR1 and CDR2 sequences are SGHDT and YYEEEE. The CDR3 consists of 14 residues. Trimming left V 4 bases short and J 8 bases short, with 13 bases between. The CDR3 protein is CASSHYTVDSPLHF. The CDR3 bases are TGTGCCAGCAGCCATTATACGGTGGATTCACCCCTCCACTTT.

The V and J genes are TRBV11-2 and TRBJ2-1; 9 nucleotides align to TRBD2. CDR3 length equals 15 residues. In germline, CDR1 is SGHAT, CDR2 FQNNGV. Trimming took 1 base from V and 6 from J; bases not matched to a gene: 4. CDR3 sequence reads: CASSLGSGSFNEQFF. CDR3 bases: TGTGCCAGCAGCTTAGGTAGCGGGAGCTTCAATGAGCAGTTCTTC.

The chain has TRBV28 and TRBJ1-6; 9 bases agree with TRBD1. The CDR3 runs to 14 residues. CDR1 and CDR2 (germline): MDHEN, SYDVKM. Trimming removed 6 bases from V and 15 bases from J; junction bases left unmatched: 12. The CDR3 loop reads CASSLTGGGSLLHF. CDR3 sequence (DNA): TGTGCCAGCAGCCTGACAGGGGGTGGTTCGCTCCTCCACTTT.

This clone was picked up one time. This chain links TRBV7-3 with TRBJ2-1, with 8 bases that match TRBD2. The germline V gene has CDR1 SGHTA and CDR2 FQGTGA. Germline trimming cut 8 bases from V and 3 bases from J; bases unmatched to any gene: 9. This CDR3 region has 15 residues. CDR3: CASGSEAGGYNEQFF. DNA for the CDR3: TGTGCCAGCGGCTCCGAGGCGGGAGGCTACAATGAGCAGTTCTTC. The whole variable domain, filled in from reference TRBV7-3 and TRBJ2-1, reads GAGVSQTPSNKVTEKGKYVELRCDPISGHTALYWYRQSLGQGPEFLIYFQGTGAADDSGLPNDRFFAVRPEGSVSTLKIQRTERGDSAVYLCASGSEAGGYNEQFFGPGTRLTVL.

The V gene is TRBV6-5, the J gene TRBJ1-5; D not resolved. CDR3 length: 15 amino acids. The V gene's germline CDR1 is MNHEY and CDR2 SVGAGI. The V gene lost 6 bases and the J gene lost 1 base, with 13 bases spanning the gap. The CDR3 sequence: CASSQGFSSNQPQHF. In DNA, the CDR3 is TGTGCCAGCAGCCAAGGGTTTTCGAGCAATCAGCCCCAGCATTTT.